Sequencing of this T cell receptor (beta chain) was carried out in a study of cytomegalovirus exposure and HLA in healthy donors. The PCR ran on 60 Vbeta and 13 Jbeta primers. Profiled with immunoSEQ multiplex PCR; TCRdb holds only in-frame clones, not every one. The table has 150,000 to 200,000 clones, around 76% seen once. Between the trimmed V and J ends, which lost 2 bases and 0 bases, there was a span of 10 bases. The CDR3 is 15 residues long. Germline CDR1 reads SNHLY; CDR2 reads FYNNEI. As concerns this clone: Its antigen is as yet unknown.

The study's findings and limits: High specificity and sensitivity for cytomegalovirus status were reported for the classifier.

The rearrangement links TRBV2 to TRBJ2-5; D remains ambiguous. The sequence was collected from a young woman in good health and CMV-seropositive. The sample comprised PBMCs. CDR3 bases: TGTGCCAGCAGTGAATCCGAGGTAAACCAAGAGACCCAGTACTTC. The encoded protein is CASSESEVNQETQYF.